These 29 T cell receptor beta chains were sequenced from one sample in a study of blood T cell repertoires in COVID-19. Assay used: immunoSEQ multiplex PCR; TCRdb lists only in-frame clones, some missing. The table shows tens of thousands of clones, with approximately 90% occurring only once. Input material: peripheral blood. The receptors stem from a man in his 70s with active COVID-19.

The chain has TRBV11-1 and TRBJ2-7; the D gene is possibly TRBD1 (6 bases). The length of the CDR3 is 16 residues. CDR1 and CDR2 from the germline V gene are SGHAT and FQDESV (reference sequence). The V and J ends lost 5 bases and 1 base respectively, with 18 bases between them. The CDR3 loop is CASSIPGTTFSYEQYF. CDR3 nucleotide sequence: TGTGCCAGCAGCATTCCCGGGACAACCTTTTCCTACGAGCAGTACTTC.

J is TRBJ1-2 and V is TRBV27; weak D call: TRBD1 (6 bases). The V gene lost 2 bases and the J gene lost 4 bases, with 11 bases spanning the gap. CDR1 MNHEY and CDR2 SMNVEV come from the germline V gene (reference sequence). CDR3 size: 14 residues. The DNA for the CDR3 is TGTGCCAGCAGTTTAGGTACAGGGCTCTATGGCTACACCTTC. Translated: CASSLGTGLYGYTF.

The CDR3 reads CASSEDQVSYNEQFF. For the CDR3, the DNA is TGTGCCAGCAGTGAAGACCAGGTCTCCTACAATGAGCAGTTCTTC. V gene TRBV2 combines with J gene TRBJ2-1; D unclear. CDR3 length: 15 residues. Germline V gene lookup returns CDR1 SNHLY and CDR2 FYNNEI. The V end lost 1 base, the J end lost 0 bases, and 7 bases lay between the germline ends.

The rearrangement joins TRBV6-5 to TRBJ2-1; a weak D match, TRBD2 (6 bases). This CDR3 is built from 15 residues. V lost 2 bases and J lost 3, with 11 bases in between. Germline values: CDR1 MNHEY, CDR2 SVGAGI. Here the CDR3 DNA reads TGTGCCAGCAGTTACGCGGGAAGTAGCTACAATGAGCAGTTCTTC. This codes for CASSYAGSSYNEQFF.

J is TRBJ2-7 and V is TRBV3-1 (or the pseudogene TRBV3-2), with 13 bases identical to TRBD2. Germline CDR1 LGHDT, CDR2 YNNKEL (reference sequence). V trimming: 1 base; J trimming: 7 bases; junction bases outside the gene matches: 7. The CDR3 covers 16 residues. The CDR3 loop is CASSQVRTSGGFEQYF. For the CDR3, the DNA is TGTGCCAGCAGCCAAGTCCGGACTAGCGGGGGTTTTGAGCAGTACTTC.

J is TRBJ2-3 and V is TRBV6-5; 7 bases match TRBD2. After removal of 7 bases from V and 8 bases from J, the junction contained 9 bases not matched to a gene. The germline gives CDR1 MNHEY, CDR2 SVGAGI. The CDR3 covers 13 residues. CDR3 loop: CASTPTSYGTQYF. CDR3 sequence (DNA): TGTGCCAGCACCCCGACTAGCTATGGTACGCAGTATTTT.

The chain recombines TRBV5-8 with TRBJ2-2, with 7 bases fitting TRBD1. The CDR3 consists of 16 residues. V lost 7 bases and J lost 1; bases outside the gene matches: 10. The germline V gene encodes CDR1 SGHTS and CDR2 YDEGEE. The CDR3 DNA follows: TGTGCCAGCCCCCGCGACAGGGTCCTGAACACCGGGGAGCTGTTTTTT. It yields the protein CASPRDRVLNTGELFF.

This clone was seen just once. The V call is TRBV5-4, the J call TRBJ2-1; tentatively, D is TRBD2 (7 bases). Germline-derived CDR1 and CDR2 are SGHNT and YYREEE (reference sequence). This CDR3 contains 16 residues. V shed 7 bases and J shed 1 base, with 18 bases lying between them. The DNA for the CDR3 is TGTGCCAGCGCCCGGGGGGCGGAGGGGTCCTACAATGAGCAGTTCTTC. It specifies CASARGAEGSYNEQFF.

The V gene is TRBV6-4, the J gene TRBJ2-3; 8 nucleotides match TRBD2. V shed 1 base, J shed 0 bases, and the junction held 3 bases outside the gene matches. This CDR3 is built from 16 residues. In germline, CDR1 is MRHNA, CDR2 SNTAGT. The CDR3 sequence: CASSDWASGSTDTQYF. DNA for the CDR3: TGTGCCAGCAGTGACTGGGCTAGCGGGAGCACAGATACGCAGTATTTT.

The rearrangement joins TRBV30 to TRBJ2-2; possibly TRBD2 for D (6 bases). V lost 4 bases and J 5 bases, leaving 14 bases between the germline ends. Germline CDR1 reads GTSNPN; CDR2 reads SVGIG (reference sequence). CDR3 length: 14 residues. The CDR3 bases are TGTGCCTGGAATTCCGGGAGCGGGACCGGGGAGCTGTTTTTT. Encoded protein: CAWNSGSGTGELFF. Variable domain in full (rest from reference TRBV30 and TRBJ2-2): SQTIHQWPATLVQPVGSPLSLECTVEGTSNPNLYWYRQAAGRGLQLLFYSVGIGQISSEVPQNLSASRPQDRQFILSSKKLLLSDSGFYLCAWNSGSGTGELFFGEGSRLTVL.

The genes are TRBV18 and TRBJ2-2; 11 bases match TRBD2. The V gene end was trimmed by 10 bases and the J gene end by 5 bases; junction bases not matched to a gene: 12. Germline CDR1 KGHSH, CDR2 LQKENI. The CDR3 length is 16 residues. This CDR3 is CATKLTGTSGTGELFF. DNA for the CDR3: TGTGCCACCAAACTCACAGGGACTAGCGGAACCGGGGAGCTGTTTTTT.

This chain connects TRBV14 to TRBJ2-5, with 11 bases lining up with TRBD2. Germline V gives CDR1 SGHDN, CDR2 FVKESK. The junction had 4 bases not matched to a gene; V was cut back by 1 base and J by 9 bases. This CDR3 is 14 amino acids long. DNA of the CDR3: TGTGCCAGCAGCCAAGGACTAGCGGGGAGGGCCCAGTACTTC. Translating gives CASSQGLAGRAQYF. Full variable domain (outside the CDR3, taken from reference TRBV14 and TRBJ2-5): EAGVTQFPSHSVIEKGQTVTLRCDPISGHDNLYWYRRVMGKEIKFLLHFVKESKQDESGMPNNRFLAERTGGTYSTLKVQPAELEDSGVYFCASSQGLAGRAQYFGPGTRLLVL.

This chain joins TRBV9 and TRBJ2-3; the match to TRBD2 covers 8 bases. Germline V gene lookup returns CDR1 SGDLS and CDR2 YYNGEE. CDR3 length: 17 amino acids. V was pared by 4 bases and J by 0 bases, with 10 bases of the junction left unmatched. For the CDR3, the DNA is TGTGCCAGCAGCCCCCGAGGGACTAGAGTTAGCACAGATACGCAGTATTTT. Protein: CASSPRGTRVSTDTQYF.

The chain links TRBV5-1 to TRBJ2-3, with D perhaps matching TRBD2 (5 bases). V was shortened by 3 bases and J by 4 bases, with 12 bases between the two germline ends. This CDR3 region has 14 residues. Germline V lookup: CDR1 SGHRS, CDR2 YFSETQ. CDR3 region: CASSWTQSADTQYF. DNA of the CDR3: TGCGCCAGCAGCTGGACTCAAAGCGCAGATACGCAGTATTTT.

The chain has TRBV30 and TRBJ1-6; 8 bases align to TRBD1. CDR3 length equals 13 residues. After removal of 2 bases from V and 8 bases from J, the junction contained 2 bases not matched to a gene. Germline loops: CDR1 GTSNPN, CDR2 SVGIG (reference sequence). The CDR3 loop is CAWSTTGDSPLHF. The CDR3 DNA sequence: TGTGCCTGGAGTACGACAGGGGATTCACCCCTCCACTTT.

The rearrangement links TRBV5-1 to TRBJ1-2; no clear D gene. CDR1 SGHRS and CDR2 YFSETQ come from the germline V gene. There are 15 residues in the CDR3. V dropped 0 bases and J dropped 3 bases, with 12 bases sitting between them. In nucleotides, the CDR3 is TGCGCCAGCAGCTTGGGCAGGTCCCTTCACTATGGCTACACCTTC. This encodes CASSLGRSLHYGYTF.

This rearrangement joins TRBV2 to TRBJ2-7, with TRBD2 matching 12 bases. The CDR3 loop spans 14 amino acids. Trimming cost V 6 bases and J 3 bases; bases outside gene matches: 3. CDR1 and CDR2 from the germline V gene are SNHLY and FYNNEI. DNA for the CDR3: TGTGCCAGCAGGGTACTAGCGGGAGGCTACGAGCAGTACTTC. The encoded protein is CASRVLAGGYEQYF.

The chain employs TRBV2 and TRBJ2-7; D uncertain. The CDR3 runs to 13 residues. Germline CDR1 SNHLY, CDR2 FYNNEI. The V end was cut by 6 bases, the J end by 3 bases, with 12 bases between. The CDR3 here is CASRPEPNYEQYF. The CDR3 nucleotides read TGTGCCAGCAGACCAGAACCAAACTACGAGCAGTACTTC.

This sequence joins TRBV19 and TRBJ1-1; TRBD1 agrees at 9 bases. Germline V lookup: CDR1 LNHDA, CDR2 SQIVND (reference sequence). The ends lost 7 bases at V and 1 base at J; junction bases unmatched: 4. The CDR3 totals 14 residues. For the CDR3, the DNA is TGTGCCAGTATGGTGGGACAGGGGAACACTGAAGCTTTCTTT. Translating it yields CASMVGQGNTEAFF. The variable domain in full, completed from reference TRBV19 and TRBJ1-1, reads DGGITQSPKYLFRKEGQNVTLSCEQNLNHDAMYWYRQDPGQGLRLIYYSQIVNDFQKGDIAEGYSVSREKKESFPLTVTSAQKNPTAFYLCASMVGQGNTEAFFGQGTRLTVV.

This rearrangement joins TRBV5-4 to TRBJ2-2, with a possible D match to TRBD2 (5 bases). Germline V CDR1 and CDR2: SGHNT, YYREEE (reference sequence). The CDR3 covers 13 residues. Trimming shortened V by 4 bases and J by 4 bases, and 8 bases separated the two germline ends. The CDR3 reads CASSGGSTGELFF. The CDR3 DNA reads TGTGCCAGCAGCGGAGGAAGCACCGGGGAGCTGTTTTTT.

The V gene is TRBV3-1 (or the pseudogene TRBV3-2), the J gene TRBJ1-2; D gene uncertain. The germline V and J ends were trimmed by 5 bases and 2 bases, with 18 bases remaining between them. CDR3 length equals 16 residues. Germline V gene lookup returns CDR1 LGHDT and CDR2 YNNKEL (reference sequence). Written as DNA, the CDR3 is TGTGCCAGCAGCGCCCAGGAGCGGGAGAGAAACTATGGCTACACCTTC. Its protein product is CASSAQERERNYGYTF.

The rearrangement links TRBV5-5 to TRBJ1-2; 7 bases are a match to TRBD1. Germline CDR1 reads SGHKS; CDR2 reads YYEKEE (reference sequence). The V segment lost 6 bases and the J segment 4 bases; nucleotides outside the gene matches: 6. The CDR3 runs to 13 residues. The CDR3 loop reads CASNPTGTYGYTF. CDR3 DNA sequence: TGTGCCAGCAACCCGACAGGGACCTATGGCTACACCTTC.

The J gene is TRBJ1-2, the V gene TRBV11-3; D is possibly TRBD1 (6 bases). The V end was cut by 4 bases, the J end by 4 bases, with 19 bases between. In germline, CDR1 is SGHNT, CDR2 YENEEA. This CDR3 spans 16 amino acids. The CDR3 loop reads CASSSPGGGLGYGYTF. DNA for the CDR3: TGTGCCAGCAGCTCGCCCGGGGGGGGGCTGGGCTATGGCTACACCTTC.

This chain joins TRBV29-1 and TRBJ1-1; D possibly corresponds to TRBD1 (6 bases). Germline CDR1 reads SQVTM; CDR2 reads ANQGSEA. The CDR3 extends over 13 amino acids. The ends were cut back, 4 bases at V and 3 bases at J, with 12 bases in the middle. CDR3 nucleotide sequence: TGCAGCGTTGCGGCAGGGGATTACACTGAAGCTTTCTTT. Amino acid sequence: CSVAAGDYTEAFF.

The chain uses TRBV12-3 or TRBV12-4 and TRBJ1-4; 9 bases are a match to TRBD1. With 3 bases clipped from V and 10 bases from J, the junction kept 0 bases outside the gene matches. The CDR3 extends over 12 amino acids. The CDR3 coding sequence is TGTGCCAGCAGTTTGGACAGGGGAAAACTGTTTTTT. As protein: CASSLDRGKLFF.

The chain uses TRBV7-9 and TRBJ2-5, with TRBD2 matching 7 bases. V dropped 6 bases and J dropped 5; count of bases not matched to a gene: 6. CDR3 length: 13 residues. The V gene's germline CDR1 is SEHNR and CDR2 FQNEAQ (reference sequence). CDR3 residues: CASSRGSGETQYF. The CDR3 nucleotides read TGTGCCAGCAGTCGCGGGAGCGGTGAGACCCAGTACTTC. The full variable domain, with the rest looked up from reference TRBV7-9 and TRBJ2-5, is DTGVSQNPRHKITKRGQNVTFRCDPISEHNRLYWYRQTLGQGPEFLTYFQNEAQLEKSRLLSDRFSAERPKGSFSTLEIQRTEQGDSAMYLCASSRGSGETQYFGPGTRLLVL.

CDR3 in amino acids: CASSSHLSPSGNTIYF. As DNA, the CDR3 is TGTGCCAGCAGTTCCCATTTGAGCCCCTCTGGAAACACCATATATTTT. V gene TRBV6-6 combines with J gene TRBJ1-3; D gene ambiguous. The CDR3 loop spans 16 amino acids. CDR1 is MNHNY, CDR2 SVGAGI, per germline (reference sequence). The ends were cut back, 4 bases at V and 0 bases at J, with 13 bases in the middle.

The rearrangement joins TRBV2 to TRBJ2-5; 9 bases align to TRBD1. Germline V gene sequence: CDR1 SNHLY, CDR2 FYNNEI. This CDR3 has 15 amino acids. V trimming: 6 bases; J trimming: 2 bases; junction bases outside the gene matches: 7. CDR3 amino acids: CASSVDRGFQETQYF. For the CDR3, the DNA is TGTGCCAGCAGCGTGGACAGGGGCTTTCAAGAGACCCAGTACTTC.

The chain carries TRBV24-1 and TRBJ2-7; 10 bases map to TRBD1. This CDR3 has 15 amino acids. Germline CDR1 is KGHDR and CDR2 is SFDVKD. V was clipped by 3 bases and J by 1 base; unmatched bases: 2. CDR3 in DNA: TGTGCCACCAGTGATCCGGGACAGGGGTCCTACGAGCAGTACTTC. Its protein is CATSDPGQGSYEQYF.